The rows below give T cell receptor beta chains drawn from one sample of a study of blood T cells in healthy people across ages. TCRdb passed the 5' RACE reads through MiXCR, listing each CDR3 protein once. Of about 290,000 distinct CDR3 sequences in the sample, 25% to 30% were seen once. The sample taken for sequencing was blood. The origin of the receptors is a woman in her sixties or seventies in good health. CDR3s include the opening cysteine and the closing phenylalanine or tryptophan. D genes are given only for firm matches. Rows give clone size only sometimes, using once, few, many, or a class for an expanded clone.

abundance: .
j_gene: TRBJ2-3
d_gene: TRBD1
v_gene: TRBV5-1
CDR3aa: CASSLGDSEGDTQYF
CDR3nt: TGCGCCAGCAGCTTGGGGGACAGCGAGGGAGATACGCAGTATTTT

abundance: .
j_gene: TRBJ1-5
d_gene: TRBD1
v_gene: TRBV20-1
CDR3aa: CSARTTGSNQPQHF
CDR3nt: TGCAGTGCTAGGACGACAGGGAGCAATCAGCCCCAGCATTTT

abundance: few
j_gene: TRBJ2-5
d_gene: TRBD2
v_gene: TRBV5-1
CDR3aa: CASSSLTSGSQETQYF
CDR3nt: TGCGCCAGCAGCTCACTGACTAGCGGGAGCCAAGAGACCCAGTACTTC

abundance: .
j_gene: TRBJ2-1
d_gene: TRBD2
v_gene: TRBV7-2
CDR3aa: CASSSYGLAGGNEQFF
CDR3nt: TGTGCCAGCAGCTCCTACGGACTAGCGGGAGGTAATGAGCAGTTCTTC

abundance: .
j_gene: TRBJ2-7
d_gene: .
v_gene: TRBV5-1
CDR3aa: CASSRARESSCEQYF
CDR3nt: TGCGCCAGCAGCAGGGCAAGAGAGAGCTCCTGCGAGCAGTACTTC

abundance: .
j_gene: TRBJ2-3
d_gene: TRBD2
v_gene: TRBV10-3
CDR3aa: CAISYSSGGTDTQYF
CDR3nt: TGTGCCATCAGTTATTCTAGCGGAGGGACAGATACGCAGTATTTT

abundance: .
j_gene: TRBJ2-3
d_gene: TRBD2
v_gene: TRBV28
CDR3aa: CASSTGGTRDTQYF
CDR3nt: TGTGCCAGCAGCACAGGCGGGACTAGGGATACGCAGTATTTT

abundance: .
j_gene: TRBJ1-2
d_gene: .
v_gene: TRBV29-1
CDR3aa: CSVVSQNYGYTF
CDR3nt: TGCAGCGTTGTGTCCCAGAACTATGGCTACACCTTC

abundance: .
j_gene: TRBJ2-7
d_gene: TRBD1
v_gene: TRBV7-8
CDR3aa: CASSPRTGELYEQYF
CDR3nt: TGTGCCAGCAGCCCGAGGACAGGGGAACTCTACGAGCAGTACTTC

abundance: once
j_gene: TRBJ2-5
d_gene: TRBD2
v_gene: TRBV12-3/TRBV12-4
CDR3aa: CASSWGGRATQETQYF
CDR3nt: TGTGCCAGCAGTTGGGGCGGGAGGGCCACCCAAGAGACCCAGTACTTC

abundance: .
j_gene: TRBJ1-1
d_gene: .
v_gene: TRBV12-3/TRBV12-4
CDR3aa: CASSLNGGQEEAFF
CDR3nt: TGTGCCAGCAGTTTAAACGGGGGGCAGGAGGAAGCTTTCTTT

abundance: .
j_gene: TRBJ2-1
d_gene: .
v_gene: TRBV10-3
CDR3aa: CAISSTQDREGNEQFF
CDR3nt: TGTGCCATCAGTTCCACCCAAGACAGGGAGGGGAATGAGCAGTTCTTC

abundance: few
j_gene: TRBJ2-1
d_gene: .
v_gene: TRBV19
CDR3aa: CASSPLRANEQFF
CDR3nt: TGTGCCAGTAGTCCGTTGAGAGCTAATGAGCAGTTCTTC

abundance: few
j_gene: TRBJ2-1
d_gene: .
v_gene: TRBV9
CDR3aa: CASSVEFTFSYNEQFF
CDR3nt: TGTGCCAGCAGCGTAGAGTTCACCTTCTCCTACAATGAGCAGTTCTTC

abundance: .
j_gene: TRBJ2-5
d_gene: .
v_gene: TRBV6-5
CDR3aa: CASSYSNPEGLKTQYF
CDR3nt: TGTGCCAGCAGTTACTCGAATCCGGAGGGCCTGAAGACCCAGTACTTC

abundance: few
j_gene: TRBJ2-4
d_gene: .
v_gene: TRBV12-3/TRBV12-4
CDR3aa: CASSRQGAKNIQYF
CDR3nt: TGTGCCAGCAGTAGGCAGGGGGCCAAAAACATTCAGTACTTC

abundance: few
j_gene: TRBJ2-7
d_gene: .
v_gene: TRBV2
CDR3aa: CASSGTYEQYF
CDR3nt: TGTGCCAGCAGTGGTACCTACGAGCAGTACTTC

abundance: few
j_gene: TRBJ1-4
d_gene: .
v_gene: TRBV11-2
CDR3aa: CASSNYRSNEKLFF
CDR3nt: TGTGCCAGCAGCAACTACCGAAGTAATGAAAAACTGTTTTTT

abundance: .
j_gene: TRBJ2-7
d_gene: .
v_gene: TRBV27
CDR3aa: CATQGVSYEQYF
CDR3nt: TGTGCCACTCAGGGAGTCTCCTACGAGCAGTACTTC

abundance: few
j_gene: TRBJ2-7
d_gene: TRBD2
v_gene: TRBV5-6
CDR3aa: CASSLLSGRVDEQYF
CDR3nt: TGTGCCAGCAGCTTGTTGAGCGGGAGGGTTGACGAGCAGTACTTC

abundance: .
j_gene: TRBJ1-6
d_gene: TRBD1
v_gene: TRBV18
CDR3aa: CASSPGQNSPLHF
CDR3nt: TGTGCCAGCTCACCGGGACAGAATTCACCCCTCCACTTT

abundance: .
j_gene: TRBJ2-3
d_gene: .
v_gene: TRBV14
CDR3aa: CASSQPGPGVDTQYF
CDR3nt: TGTGCCAGCAGCCAACCGGGCCCCGGCGTGGATACGCAGTATTTT